The entry that follows covers one TCR beta chain sequence. Its antigen remains unidentified. This record belongs to a study of cytomegalovirus exposure and HLA in healthy donors. Study summary: The roughly 130 validation repertoires were reported in a later analysis to have been generated on the same platform as the 666 first-cohort repertoires.

TCRdb's table, derived via immunoSEQ multiplex PCR, lists solely in-frame clones and lacks some. This sample yields 95,000 to 150,000 clones, of which about 84% are seen a single time; about 2.2% belongs to the top ten. Study-level results: The study designated 160 or so TCR beta chains cytomegalovirus-associated.

Sequencing was performed on PBMCs. The receptor comes from a woman in her 30s in good health and CMV-seronegative.

In nucleotides, the CDR3 is TGTGCCAGCAGTTACTTCGGACAGGGGGGGGCTAATGAGCAGTTCTTC. This translates into CASSYFGQGGANEQFF. This chain connects TRBV6-6 to TRBJ2-1; TRBD1 aligns across 10 bases. With 1 base clipped from V and 7 bases from J, the junction kept 7 bases outside the gene matches. CDR1 and CDR2 (germline): MNHNY, SVGAGI (reference sequence). The CDR3 is 16 residues long.